What follows describes a single T cell receptor (beta chain). Germline CDR1 reads MNHEY; CDR2 reads SVGAGI. This CDR3 contains 13 residues. The V end was cut by 6 bases, the J end by 2 bases, with 11 bases between. As handled by the study authors: Estimation of nucleated cell counts was performed using reference gene primer amplification. Produced via immunoSEQ multiplex PCR; TCRdb's table is partial and in-frame only. V and J calls and clone size are those listed in that table; D and trimming were worked out from the DNA. This table holds just under 90,000 clones, about 87% found once. The data are from a study of blood T cell repertoires in COVID-19.

Specimen: peripheral blood. V is TRBV6-5 and J is TRBJ2-7; perhaps TRBD1 as D (5 bases). This TCR was sampled from a man aged 55-75 years with acute or convalescent COVID-19. This CDR3 reads CASSDQGPYEQYF. CDR3 coding DNA: TGTGCCAGCAGCGACCAGGGCCCCTACGAGCAGTACTTC.